Shown below are 10 T cell receptor beta chains from a single sample sequenced in a study of OX40 agonist ivuxolimab in advanced cancers. Repertoires were generated with immunoSEQ multiplex PCR, while TCRdb's copy carries only in-frame clones and drops some. This repertoire shows approximately 60,000 clones, approximately 80% found once; its top ten account for approximately 2%. Sequenced material: CD4+ or CD8+ T cells sorted from blood, taken in a trial of the OX40 agonist ivuxolimab. The receptor source for this set is an adult with an advanced solid tumor such as melanoma, head and neck, liver or kidney cancer.

The chain joins TRBV6-6 to TRBJ1-2; 7 nucleotides line up with TRBD1. The ends lost 6 bases at V and 3 bases at J; junction bases unmatched: 4. The CDR3 contains 13 residues. The V gene's germline CDR1 is MNHNY and CDR2 SVGAGI (reference sequence). In DNA, the CDR3 is TGTGCCAGCAGGAGGACAGGAGACTATGGCTACACCTTC. It is translated as CASRRTGDYGYTF.

The J gene is TRBJ1-2, the V gene TRBV6-5; 7 nucleotides align to TRBD1. The V segment lost 1 base and the J segment 2 bases; nucleotides outside the gene matches: 1. The CDR3 contains 14 residues. Germline CDR1 reads MNHEY; CDR2 reads SVGAGI. Here the CDR3 reads CASSYLDRNYGYTF. The CDR3 nucleotides are TGTGCCAGCAGTTACTTGGACAGGAACTATGGCTACACCTTC.

This chain joins TRBV14 and TRBJ1-4; D is undetermined. CDR1 SGHDN and CDR2 FVKESK come from the germline V gene. CDR3 length: 16 amino acids. V dropped 5 bases and J dropped 0 bases, with 13 bases sitting between them. For the CDR3, the DNA is TGTGCCAGCAGCTGGCGACGGATTTCAACTAATGAAAAACTGTTTTTT. Its protein is CASSWRRISTNEKLFF.

CDR3 loop: CASSFAGTASSWYF. CDR3 coding DNA: TGTGCCAGCAGTTTTGCTGGGACAGCCTCCTCCTGGTACTTC. This chain links TRBV25-1 with TRBJ2-7, with 7 bases identical to TRBD1. Germline trimming cut 5 bases from V and 12 bases from J; bases unmatched to any gene: 16. Germline CDR1 MGHDK, CDR2 SYGVNS. This CDR3 is 14 amino acids long.

This clone was counted once. V and J are TRBV15 and TRBJ2-5; the D gene is possibly TRBD2 (6 bases). This CDR3 is 15 amino acids long. Deletions cut 1 base from V and 3 bases from J, with 12 bases between. The V gene's germline CDR1 is LNHNV and CDR2 YYDKDF (reference sequence). The CDR3 bases are TGTGCCACCAGCAGAGCTGGGACTTCTGAAGAGACCCAGTACTTC. Encoded protein: CATSRAGTSEETQYF.

The gene calls are TRBV11-2 and TRBJ2-2; 7 positions agree with TRBD2. V lost 2 bases and J lost 8; bases outside the gene matches: 17. The CDR3 is 18 residues long. Per the germline V gene, CDR1 is SGHAT and CDR2 is FQNNGV. The CDR3 DNA sequence: TGTGCCAGCAGCTTATTTATCCTAGCGGTATTGGCAGGGGGGGAGCTGTTTTTT. It translates to CASSLFILAVLAGGELFF.

The chain uses TRBV14 and TRBJ2-5, with 13 bases matching TRBD2. Germline V gene sequence: CDR1 SGHDN, CDR2 FVKESK. This CDR3 region has 14 residues. With 4 bases clipped from V and 4 bases from J, the junction kept 0 bases outside the gene matches. This chain's CDR3 is CASSRLAGGETQYF. The DNA of the CDR3 is TGTGCCAGCAGCCGACTAGCGGGAGGAGAGACCCAGTACTTC.

The chain is built from TRBV5-1 and TRBJ2-3; 9 bases are a match to TRBD2. This CDR3 comprises 15 residues. CDR1 and CDR2 (germline): SGHRS, YFSETQ. The V and J ends lost 4 bases and 6 bases, in that order; junction bases with no gene match: 9. The CDR3 loop is CASSLGTSLTDTQYF. CDR3 coding DNA: TGCGCCAGCAGCCTGGGGACTAGCCTCACTGATACGCAGTATTTT.

V and J are TRBV27 and TRBJ2-4; 10 nucleotides line up with TRBD2. CDR3 length: 15 amino acids. With 3 bases clipped from V and 8 bases from J, the junction kept 7 bases outside the gene matches. CDR1 MNHEY and CDR2 SMNVEV come from the germline V gene (reference sequence). As DNA, the CDR3 is TGTGCCAGCAGTTTGGCTCTAGCGGGAGTTGACATTCAGTACTTC. Amino acids: CASSLALAGVDIQYF.

This clone ranks as medium-sized (0.01 to 0.1%). V and J are TRBV30 and TRBJ2-2; TRBD1 might be the D (6 bases). Germline V gene lookup returns CDR1 GTSNPN and CDR2 SVGIG (reference sequence). Trimming took 4 bases from V and 1 from J, leaving 10 bases between them. This CDR3 is 14 amino acids long. The CDR3 loop reads CAWNRDKNTGELFF. For the CDR3, the DNA is TGTGCCTGGAACAGGGACAAGAACACCGGGGAGCTGTTTTTT.